These 24 T cell receptor beta chains were all obtained from the same sample, sequenced in a study of blood T cells in healthy people across ages. A second PCR of 7 to 11 cycles used a sample-barcoded 5' primer and a J-beta primer mix. TCRdb re-analysed the 5' RACE reads in MiXCR, keeping a single row per CDR3 protein. The sample holds roughly 1.7 million distinct CDR3 sequences, roughly 30% seen once. Sequenced sample: blood. The receptors derive from a woman younger than 45 in good health.

V and J are TRBV30 and TRBJ2-5, with D possibly TRBD1 on 5 matching bases. The germline V gene encodes CDR1 GTSNPN and CDR2 SVGIG (reference sequence). V was shortened by 3 bases and J by 1 base, with 12 bases between the two germline ends. This CDR3 has 14 residues. The CDR3 coding sequence is TGTGCCTGGAGCCCCGACAGTTTCCAAGAGACCCAGTACTTC. Its translation: CAWSPDSFQETQYF.

There are many counts of this clonotype. The chain joins TRBV4-1 to TRBJ2-1; 7 bases are a match to TRBD1. The CDR3 loop spans 14 amino acids. CDR1 and CDR2 (germline): MGHRA, YSYEKL. The ends lost 0 bases at V and 9 bases at J; junction bases unmatched: 5. The CDR3 protein is CASSQDPHRGEQFF. For the CDR3, the DNA is TGCGCCAGCAGCCAAGATCCCCACAGGGGTGAGCAGTTCTTC.

This chain links TRBV7-8 with TRBJ1-1, with 7 bases identical to TRBD1. V lost 5 bases and J lost 4; bases outside the gene matches: 10. Germline loops: CDR1 SGHVS, CDR2 FQNEAQ. This CDR3 contains 15 residues. The CDR3 sequence: CASSKVTGRITEAFF. Written as DNA, the CDR3 is TGTGCCAGCAGCAAAGTGACAGGGAGAATCACTGAAGCTTTCTTT.

This clonotype was detected many times. The chain joins TRBV18 to TRBJ2-1, with a tentative D call TRBD1 (6 bases). V lost 2 bases, J lost 6 bases, and 8 bases lay in between. CDR3 length: 13 residues. Germline V gene data show CDR1 as KGHSH and CDR2 as LQKENI. CDR3 bases: TGTGCCAGCTCACCAATAGGGGGCAATGAGCAGTTCTTC. It translates to CASSPIGGNEQFF.

V usage is TRBV5-1 and J usage is TRBJ2-5; TRBD2 matches 8 bases. Germline CDR1 SGHRS, CDR2 YFSETQ. Germline trimming cut 4 bases from V and 4 bases from J; bases unmatched to any gene: 9. The length of the CDR3 is 15 residues. CDR3 sequence (DNA): TGCGCCAGCAGCACTGCGGGAGGCCCCCCAGAGACCCAGTACTTC. Translating gives CASSTAGGPPETQYF.

This rearrangement joins TRBV18 to TRBJ2-7, with D perhaps given as TRBD1 or TRBD2 (5 bases each). This CDR3 contains 14 residues. The germline V gene has CDR1 KGHSH and CDR2 LQKENI. V was trimmed by 7 bases and J by 7 bases, leaving 20 bases between them. Here the CDR3 reads CASCQSGALREQYF. CDR3 sequence (DNA): TGTGCCAGCTGCCAATCCGGGGCCCTGAGGGAGCAGTACTTC.

V and J are TRBV5-1 and TRBJ1-2, with TRBD1 matching 9 bases. The germline V gene encodes CDR1 SGHRS and CDR2 YFSETQ. CDR3 length: 14 residues. The V segment lost 4 bases and the J segment 8 bases; nucleotides outside the gene matches: 9. CDR3 protein: CASSREGQGRGYTF. As DNA, the CDR3 is TGCGCCAGCAGCCGCGAAGGACAGGGGAGAGGCTACACCTTC. Combining the CDR3 with reference TRBV5-1 and TRBJ1-2 gives the whole variable domain KAGVTQTPRYLIKTRGQQVTLSCSPISGHRSVSWYQQTPGQGLQFLFEYFSETQRNKGNFPGRFSGRQFSNSRSEMNVSTLELGDSALYLCASSREGQGRGYTFGSGTRLTVV.

In this sample, this clonotype turned up many times. The chain employs TRBV29-1 and TRBJ2-3, with 10 bases aligning to TRBD2. This CDR3 spans 16 amino acids. Germline lookup yields CDR1 SQVTM and CDR2 ANQGSEA. The V segment lost 1 base and the J segment 3 bases; nucleotides outside the gene matches: 7. The CDR3 region is CSVEGTPAGGTDTQYF. The CDR3 DNA reads TGCAGCGTTGAAGGAACCCCAGCGGGAGGGACAGATACGCAGTATTTT.

This sequence joins TRBV30 and TRBJ2-7; D is unclear. The end of the DNA aligns better with TRBJ2-5, so the J call may be wrong. Germline CDR1 and CDR2: GTSNPN and SVGIG (reference sequence). The CDR3 loop spans 13 amino acids. The CDR3 DNA is TGTGCCTGGAGTGGTGCGAAAGGGAAGACCCAGTACTTC. This sequence encodes CAWSGAKGKTQYF.

This clonotype turned up a few times. The chain uses TRBV20-1 and TRBJ2-3, with 12 bases lining up with TRBD2. The CDR3 has 16 residues. Germline assignment: CDR1 DFQATT and CDR2 SNEGSKA (reference sequence). V lost 5 bases and J lost 4; bases outside the gene matches: 10. The CDR3: CSALGASGRAADTQYF. CDR3 bases: TGCAGTGCTTTGGGGGCTAGCGGGAGGGCCGCAGATACGCAGTATTTT.

V gene TRBV21-1 combines with J gene TRBJ2-1; the D call in the table, TRBD1, was not verified against the DNA. TRBV21-1 constitutes a pseudogene. This CDR3 is 13 amino acids long. Here the CDR3 DNA reads TGTGCCAGCAGCAAAGCAGGGGGTGATGAGCAGTTCTTC. Encoded protein: CASSKAGGDEQFF.

This chain joins TRBV2 and TRBJ2-3; tentatively, D is TRBD1 or TRBD2 (5 bases each). The CDR3 extends over 15 amino acids. Trimming removed 6 bases at V and 1 base at J, with 14 bases between. From germline, CDR1 is SNHLY and CDR2 FYNNEI. CDR3 region: CASRVRGIGTDTQYF. In DNA form, the CDR3 reads TGTGCCAGCAGAGTGAGGGGAATCGGCACAGATACGCAGTATTTT.

This clonotype was counted a single time. This may arise from a read error, as a much more abundant clone is one base away. The chain combines TRBV29-1 with TRBJ2-3; perhaps TRBD1 as D (6 bases). Germline lookup yields CDR1 SQVTM and CDR2 ANQGSEA. The CDR3 is 14 amino acids. CDR3: CSTDGQITTDTRYF. The CDR3 DNA follows: TGCAGCACCGATGGACAGATAACGACGGATACGCGGTATTTT.

The table lists this clonotype with a few counts. The chain has TRBV7-9 and TRBJ2-2; possible D gene TRBD1, 6 bases. The germline V gene has CDR1 SEHNR and CDR2 FQNEAQ (reference sequence). CDR3 size: 16 residues. V lost 1 base, J lost 5 bases, and 14 bases lay in between. CDR3 in amino acids: CASSLGETRGTGELFF. In DNA, the CDR3 is TGTGCCAGCAGCTTAGGGGAGACCAGGGGTACCGGGGAGCTGTTTTTT.

This chain joins TRBV30 and TRBJ2-7; no clear D gene. The V gene's germline CDR1 is GTSNPN and CDR2 SVGIG (reference sequence). The CDR3 totals 11 residues. The V end was cut by 3 bases, the J end by 4 bases, with 7 bases between. CDR3 bases: TGTGCCTGGAGGACCTCATACGAGCAGTACTTC. This codes for CAWRTSYEQYF. The complete variable domain, with remaining parts taken from reference TRBV30 and TRBJ2-7, reads SQTIHQWPATLVQPVGSPLSLECTVEGTSNPNLYWYRQAAGRGLQLLFYSVGIGQISSEVPQNLSASRPQDRQFILSSKKLLLSDSGFYLCAWRTSYEQYFGPGTRLTVT.

The chain links TRBV20-1 to TRBJ1-1, with D possibly TRBD1 on 5 matching bases. This CDR3 comprises 11 residues. V lost 3 bases and J lost 11, with 13 bases in between. Germline V gives CDR1 DFQATT, CDR2 SNEGSKA (reference sequence). The CDR3 DNA is TGCAGTGCTAGTTCGGGGCCCGGGGCTTTCTTT. Protein product: CSASSGPGAFF.

This clonotype was detected only a few times. DNA for the CDR3: TGTGCCAGCAGTTACTCGACTAGCGGGGACGTGACAGATACGCAGTATTTT. Protein: CASSYSTSGDVTDTQYF. V is TRBV6-6 and J is TRBJ2-3; 11 nucleotides agree with TRBD2. Germline CDR1 is MNHNY and CDR2 is SVGAGI (reference sequence). V shed 0 bases and J 3 bases; nucleotides not matched to a gene: 5. CDR3 length: 17 amino acids.

This chain connects TRBV20-1 to TRBJ2-1, with TRBD2 matching over 11 bases. Per the germline V gene, CDR1 is DFQATT and CDR2 is SNEGSKA (reference sequence). This CDR3 spans 17 amino acids. V was pared by 3 bases and J by 0 bases, with 7 bases of the junction left unmatched. The CDR3 is CSASRLAGGLSYNEQFF. Written as DNA, the CDR3 is TGCAGTGCTAGTAGGCTAGCGGGGGGCCTCTCCTACAATGAGCAGTTCTTC.

This clonotype appeared a few times. The CDR3 loop is CSANEGIYEQYF. Here the CDR3 DNA reads TGCAGTGCTAACGAAGGGATTTACGAGCAGTACTTC. The J gene is TRBJ2-7, the V gene TRBV20-1; D uncertain. Germline V gene data show CDR1 as DFQATT and CDR2 as SNEGSKA (reference sequence). V was cut by 4 bases and J by 4 bases, with 11 bases left in between. The CDR3 length is 12 residues.

The chain joins TRBV29-1 to TRBJ2-1; D remains unclear. The closer fit of TRBJ2-7 to the DNA end suggests the J call may be wrong. Germline CDR1 and CDR2: SQVTM and ANQGSEA. The CDR3 has 15 amino acids. The CDR3 nucleotides are TGCAGCGTTGAAGGTCCAACGAGCTCCTACAATGAGCAGTACTTC. Translating gives CSVEGPTSSYNEQYF.

This clonotype was observed at least ten times. The chain couples TRBV12-3 or TRBV12-4 to TRBJ2-1, with D perhaps matching TRBD2 (6 bases). The CDR3 is made up of 13 amino acids. Trimming pared 2 bases from V and 14 bases from J, leaving 16 bases between. CDR3 sequence reads: CASSLNAGPGEFF. DNA for the CDR3: TGTGCCAGCAGTTTAAATGCCGGTCCGGGGGAGTTCTTC.

Comments on this clonotype: Likely a read error: the CDR3 ends without its conserved phenylalanine or tryptophan. The rearrangement joins TRBV20-1 to TRBJ1-5; D unclear. Germline CDR1 is DFQATT and CDR2 is SNEGSKA (reference sequence). The CDR3 is 13 residues long. The V and J ends lost 5 bases and 0 bases respectively, with 8 bases between them. CDR3 bases: TGCAGTGCTCGTCGGTATAGCAATCAGCCCCAGCATCTT. This codes for CSARRYSNQPQHL.

This sequence joins TRBV24-1 and TRBJ2-5; 7 bases map to TRBD1. This CDR3 region has 16 residues. Germline loops: CDR1 KGHDR, CDR2 SFDVKD. The trim removed 5 bases at V and 4 bases at J, leaving 12 bases unmatched. The DNA of the CDR3 is TGTGCCACCAGTGCCCTTACCGGGACAGAGGTAGAGACCCAGTACTTC. Translating gives CATSALTGTEVETQYF.

Here the CDR3 reads CASSPPGQGCYGYTF. CDR3 bases: TGTGCCAGCAGTCCCCCCGGACAGGGATGCTATGGCTACACCTTC. The rearrangement uses TRBV12-3 or TRBV12-4 and TRBJ1-2, with 8 nucleotides matching TRBD1. This CDR3 is built from 15 residues. With V trimmed by 5 bases and J by 4 bases, 9 bases remained unmatched.